Below, 32 T cell receptor beta chains from the same sample are listed, as sequenced in a study of OX40 agonist ivuxolimab in advanced cancers. Receptor amplification or capture employed the immunoSEQ multiplex PCR assay. Held by TCRdb, this immuneACCESS table contains in-frame sequences only and omits some clones. Under half of the omission traces to an unresolved V gene where checked; the cause of the rest is unknown. Within this sample are roughly 30,000 clones, with over 90% of them counted one time only. The ten largest clones take up 8% to 9.5% of the sample. The starting material was CD4+ or CD8+ T cells sorted from blood, obtained in a trial of the OX40 agonist ivuxolimab. Receptors originate from an adult with an advanced solid tumor such as melanoma, head and neck, liver or kidney cancer.

This chain links TRBV4-1 with TRBJ1-5; perhaps TRBD1 as D (5 bases). Germline V gene data show CDR1 as MGHRA and CDR2 as YSYEKL. Trimming took off 4 bases at V and 0 bases at J, with 16 bases between the two ends. The CDR3 loop spans 17 amino acids. CDR3 protein: CASSPKTQVYSNQPQHF. The CDR3 nucleotides are TGCGCCAGCAGCCCCAAGACACAGGTTTATAGCAATCAGCCCCAGCATTTT.

The V call is TRBV6-5, the J call TRBJ1-1; D perhaps matches TRBD1 (6 bases). The CDR3 has 16 residues. The germline CDR1 and CDR2 sequences are MNHEY and SVGAGI. V lost 0 bases and J lost 3, with 14 bases in between. The CDR3 reads CASSYSNVGGYTEAFF. CDR3 sequence (DNA): TGTGCCAGCAGTTACTCGAACGTAGGGGGGTACACTGAAGCTTTCTTT.

This chain's CDR3 is CAWRDPGFSYGYTF. The DNA of the CDR3 is TGTGCCTGGAGGGACCCCGGATTTAGCTATGGCTACACCTTC. The genes are TRBV30 and TRBJ1-2; D is uncertain. The CDR3 has 14 amino acids. Germline values: CDR1 GTSNPN, CDR2 SVGIG (reference sequence). V dropped 3 bases and J dropped 4 bases, with 15 bases sitting between them.

V is TRBV6-1 and J is TRBJ1-2, with D unresolved. The CDR3 loop spans 12 amino acids. Trimming removed 4 bases from V and 2 bases from J, with 5 bases in between. Germline CDR1 reads MNHNS; CDR2 reads SASEGT. Here the CDR3 reads CASSGQNYGYTF. CDR3 nucleotide sequence: TGTGCCAGCAGTGGACAAAACTATGGCTACACCTTC.

The J gene is TRBJ2-1, the V gene TRBV7-6; possibly TRBD2 for D (5 bases). Trimming left V 3 bases short and J 8 bases short, with 11 bases between. Germline assignment: CDR1 SGHVS and CDR2 FNYEAQ. This CDR3 comprises 13 residues. The CDR3 DNA follows: TGTGCCAGCAGCTTTAGTCAGAGGGATGAGCAGTTCTTC. As protein: CASSFSQRDEQFF.

This clone appeared a few times. The identical CDR3 is also encoded by other nucleotide sequences in the sample. This chain joins TRBV4-1 and TRBJ1-1, with 9 nucleotides matching TRBD1. This CDR3 is built from 15 residues. Trimming took 4 bases from V and 1 from J; bases not matched to a gene: 4. Germline assignment: CDR1 MGHRA and CDR2 YSYEKL. Here the CDR3 reads CASSLEGQGNTEAFF. In nucleotides, the CDR3 is TGCGCCAGCAGCCTCGAGGGACAGGGGAACACTGAAGCTTTCTTT.

This clone occurred once. The chain has TRBV2 and TRBJ2-5; TRBD2 matches 9 bases. Germline V gene sequence: CDR1 SNHLY, CDR2 FYNNEI. The CDR3 has 15 amino acids. V was pared by 10 bases and J by 2 bases, with 11 bases of the junction left unmatched. The CDR3 region is CAKLGGSGGQETQYF. The CDR3 DNA reads as TGTGCCAAACTAGGGGGTAGCGGGGGTCAAGAGACCCAGTACTTC.

This sequence joins TRBV6-5 and TRBJ2-1; D perhaps matches TRBD2 (5 bases). The V end lost 5 bases, the J end lost 0 bases, and 11 bases lay between the germline ends. The CDR3 spans 15 residues. Germline values: CDR1 MNHEY, CDR2 SVGAGI. CDR3 loop: CASSPRAVSYNEQFF. The CDR3, as DNA: TGTGCCAGCAGTCCGCGGGCGGTCTCCTACAATGAGCAGTTCTTC.

The chain links TRBV27 to TRBJ1-2; D is undetermined. Trimming shortened V by 0 bases and J by 8 bases, and 13 bases separated the two germline ends. The CDR3 runs to 14 residues. CDR1 is MNHEY and CDR2 is SMNVEV in the germline V gene (reference sequence). This chain's CDR3 is CASSLSGGLGGYTF. The CDR3 nucleotides read TGTGCCAGCAGTTTATCAGGCGGGTTAGGGGGCTACACCTTC.

The rearrangement uses TRBV18 and TRBJ2-6; D ambiguous. The V end lost 6 bases, the J end lost 0 bases, and 3 bases lay between the germline ends. Germline CDR1 reads KGHSH; CDR2 reads LQKENI. The length of the CDR3 is 13 residues. The CDR3 region is CASSPSGANVLTF. As DNA, the CDR3 is TGTGCCAGCTCTCCCTCTGGGGCCAACGTCCTGACTTTC.

This clone has just one count. In the same sample, other DNA sequences code for this CDR3. This chain uses TRBV29-1 with TRBJ2-2; TRBD2 is a possible D gene (6 bases). The germline CDR1 and CDR2 sequences are SQVTM and ANQGSEA. V lost 2 bases to trimming and J lost 7 bases, with 14 bases between them. The CDR3 length is 14 residues. The CDR3 coding sequence is TGCAGCGTTGAATTGGGGGGAGCCGTCGGGGAGCTGTTTTTT. This codes for CSVELGGAVGELFF.

The chain recombines TRBV6-5 with TRBJ2-5, with D perhaps matching TRBD2 (5 bases). The CDR3 loop spans 14 amino acids. Per the germline V gene, CDR1 is MNHEY and CDR2 is SVGAGI. V shed 5 bases and J shed 3 bases, with 13 bases lying between them. The CDR3 DNA sequence: TGTGCCAGCAGTCCCCTTCGGGAAGAAGAGACCCAGTACTTC. Its translation: CASSPLREEETQYF.

The V call is TRBV6-1, the J call TRBJ1-2, with D maybe TRBD1 (5 bases). Germline values: CDR1 MNHNS, CDR2 SASEGT. Trimming removed 5 bases from V and 9 bases from J, with 10 bases in between. The CDR3 runs 11 residues. The CDR3 here is CASSYGTSYTF. The CDR3 DNA sequence: TGTGCCAGCAGTTACGGGACGAGCTACACCTTC.

The J gene is TRBJ1-1, the V gene TRBV7-9; no clear D. Germline CDR1 is SEHNR and CDR2 is FQNEAQ (reference sequence). The CDR3 covers 13 residues. Trimming removed 2 bases at V and 7 bases at J, with 11 bases between. The chain's CDR3 is CASSLKEGGEAFF. The CDR3 DNA sequence: TGTGCCAGCAGCTTAAAGGAGGGCGGTGAAGCTTTCTTT.

The V call is TRBV6-5, the J call TRBJ2-7; D gene unclear. The V end was cut by 0 bases, the J end by 5 bases, with 14 bases between. The CDR3 extends over 15 amino acids. The V gene's germline CDR1 is MNHEY and CDR2 SVGAGI. The CDR3 here is CASSYSAGALDEQYF. The CDR3 DNA sequence: TGTGCCAGCAGTTACTCGGCAGGAGCCTTGGACGAGCAGTACTTC.

V is TRBV11-2 and J is TRBJ2-1, with 8 bases aligning to TRBD2. CDR1 is SGHAT and CDR2 is FQNNGV in the germline V gene. CDR3 length: 16 residues. V lost 4 bases and J lost 5; bases outside the gene matches: 10. This CDR3 is CASSSAGREEDNEQFF. The DNA for the CDR3 is TGTGCCAGCAGCTCCGCCGGGCGGGAGGAAGACAATGAGCAGTTCTTC.

The J gene is TRBJ2-7, the V gene TRBV4-2, with D perhaps matching TRBD1 (5 bases). Germline CDR1 reads LGHNA; CDR2 reads YNFKEQ. The CDR3 sequence is 15 residues long. The V gene lost 1 base and the J gene lost 3 bases, with 13 bases spanning the gap. CDR3 protein: CASSQVEQAVYEQYF. CDR3 bases: TGTGCCAGCAGCCAAGTAGAACAGGCCGTCTACGAGCAGTACTTC.

The chain employs TRBV6-1 and TRBJ2-7; D is possibly TRBD2 (6 bases). This CDR3 is 15 amino acids long. The V and J ends lost 10 bases and 6 bases respectively, with 25 bases between them. The germline CDR1 and CDR2 sequences are MNHNS and SASEGT. The CDR3 coding sequence is TGTGCCACTTTGGACCGGGGGACGGCGTGGGGCGAGCAGTACTTC. This sequence encodes CATLDRGTAWGEQYF.

This sequence joins TRBV2 and TRBJ1-3; D is uncertain. Trimming took off 3 bases at V and 0 bases at J, with 6 bases between the two ends. The CDR3 contains 14 residues. The germline gives CDR1 SNHLY, CDR2 FYNNEI. The CDR3 here is CASSDRDSGNTIYF. CDR3 DNA: TGTGCCAGCAGTGACCGCGACTCTGGAAACACCATATATTTT.

The chain recombines TRBV21-1 with TRBJ2-1; the table calls TRBD2, which could not be checked here. TRBV21-1 is assigned pseudogene status. The CDR3 is 14 amino acids. CDR3 sequence reads: CASSGGDGYNEQFF. The CDR3 nucleotides are TGTGCCAGCAGCGGGGGGGACGGGTACAATGAGCAGTTCTTC.

This clone was observed once. The J gene is TRBJ2-5, the V gene TRBV5-1; D remains ambiguous. The CDR3 is made up of 14 amino acids. V lost 2 bases and J 1 base, leaving 9 bases between the germline ends. Germline CDR1 SGHRS, CDR2 YFSETQ. CDR3 in DNA: TGCGCCAGCAGCTTCCCAGAGACCCAAGAGACCCAGTACTTC. Its translation is CASSFPETQETQYF.

The count of this clone is one. This chain links TRBV9 with TRBJ1-2; D possibly corresponds to TRBD1 (5 bases). V shed 2 bases and J shed 4 bases, with 9 bases lying between them. The CDR3 extends over 13 amino acids. Germline-derived CDR1 and CDR2 are SGDLS and YYNGEE. For the CDR3, the DNA is TGTGCCAGCAGCGTGGGACTGACCTATGGCTACACCTTC. It specifies CASSVGLTYGYTF. Complete variable domain (other parts from reference TRBV9 and TRBJ1-2): DSGVTQTPKHLITATGQRVTLRCSPRSGDLSVYWYQQSLDQGLQFLIQYYNGEERAKGNILERFSAQQFPDLHSELNLSSLELGDSALYFCASSVGLTYGYTFGSGTRLTVV.

The rearrangement links TRBV11-2 to TRBJ2-3, with 13 bases lining up with TRBD2. Germline values: CDR1 SGHAT, CDR2 FQNNGV. The CDR3 runs to 15 residues. After removal of 5 bases from V and 6 bases from J, the junction contained 5 bases not matched to a gene. CDR3 coding DNA: TGTGCCAGCAGCACGGGACTAGCGGGGCCCGATACGCAGTATTTT. Its protein is CASSTGLAGPDTQYF. Based on the CDR3 plus reference TRBV11-2 and TRBJ2-3, the full variable domain is EAGVAQSPRYKIIEKRQSVAFWCNPISGHATLYWYQQILGQGPKLLIQFQNNGVVDDSQLPKDRFSAERLKGVDSTLKIQPAKLEDSAVYLCASSTGLAGPDTQYFGPGTRLTVL.

Regarding this clone: The junction differs from germline at one of its ends, possibly a read error. The same CDR3 also results from other DNA sequences found in this sample. The chain joins TRBV5-1 to TRBJ1-6, with TRBD1 matching over 8 bases. Germline CDR1 and CDR2: SGHRS and YFSETQ. The CDR3 spans 14 residues. The CDR3: CASSVDREDSPLHF. The DNA of the CDR3 is TGTGCCAGCAGCGTGGACAGGGAGGATTCACCCCTCCACTTT.

The gene calls are TRBV4-1 and TRBJ2-3, with TRBD1 as a possible D gene (6 bases). Between the trimmed V and J ends, which lost 3 bases and 5 bases, there was a span of 12 bases. This CDR3 region has 14 residues. CDR1 and CDR2 (germline): MGHRA, YSYEKL. This CDR3 is CASSHETGQDTQYF. The CDR3 DNA is TGCGCCAGCAGCCATGAGACAGGTCAAGATACGCAGTATTTT.

The V gene is TRBV9, the J gene TRBJ1-1; unclear D gene. The CDR3 consists of 12 residues. V was shortened by 3 bases and J by 6 bases, with 9 bases between the two germline ends. In germline, CDR1 is SGDLS, CDR2 YYNGEE. Written as DNA, the CDR3 is TGTGCCAGCAGCGGGGGAACCGCTGAAGCTTTCTTT. This codes for CASSGGTAEAFF.

This clone came up a few times. This sequence joins TRBV19 and TRBJ1-1; 11 bases are shared with TRBD1. The CDR3 runs 15 residues. V shed 1 base and J 4 bases; nucleotides not matched to a gene: 2. Germline values: CDR1 LNHDA, CDR2 SQIVND (reference sequence). The CDR3 DNA reads as TGTGCCAGTAGTATAGCCGGGACAGGGGGCACTGAAGCTTTCTTT. It specifies CASSIAGTGGTEAFF.

The chain joins TRBV19 to TRBJ1-6; D not certain. Germline V gives CDR1 LNHDA, CDR2 SQIVND (reference sequence). The CDR3 has 14 residues. Between the trimmed V and J ends, which lost 7 bases and 5 bases, there was a span of 12 bases. The CDR3 loop is CASTRTDHNSPLHF. The CDR3 DNA follows: TGTGCCAGTACCCGGACTGACCATAATTCACCCCTCCACTTT.

The chain carries TRBV4-3 and TRBJ1-1, with D possibly TRBD1 on 5 matching bases. Germline assignment: CDR1 LGHNA and CDR2 YSLEER. Trimming stripped 1 base from V and 0 bases from J, with 6 bases between. CDR3 length: 14 amino acids. CDR3 sequence: CASSQAGMNTEAFF. In DNA form, the CDR3 reads TGCGCCAGCAGCCAAGCAGGGATGAACACTGAAGCTTTCTTT.

The CDR3 is CASSLRGNEAFF. In DNA form, the CDR3 reads TGCGCCAGCAGCCTGAGGGGAAATGAAGCTTTCTTT. The chain uses TRBV4-1 and TRBJ1-1; possibly TRBD1 for D (5 bases). Germline lookup yields CDR1 MGHRA and CDR2 YSYEKL. The V end was cut by 4 bases, the J end by 7 bases, with 10 bases between. The CDR3 spans 12 residues.

The V gene is TRBV11-2, the J gene TRBJ2-1, with 7 bases lining up with TRBD2. V gave up 5 bases and J gave up 6 bases; unmatched junction bases: 16. The germline CDR1 and CDR2 sequences are SGHAT and FQNNGV. This CDR3 is built from 17 residues. CDR3 amino acids: CASSPGGAGTEVNEQFF. The DNA for the CDR3 is TGTGCCAGCAGCCCGGGAGGCGCGGGGACCGAAGTCAATGAGCAGTTCTTC. Based on the CDR3 plus reference TRBV11-2 and TRBJ2-1, the full variable domain is EAGVAQSPRYKIIEKRQSVAFWCNPISGHATLYWYQQILGQGPKLLIQFQNNGVVDDSQLPKDRFSAERLKGVDSTLKIQPAKLEDSAVYLCASSPGGAGTEVNEQFFGPGTRLTVL.

The chain uses TRBV7-2 and TRBJ2-5; 7 bases line up with TRBD2. The ends lost 1 base at V and 5 bases at J; junction bases unmatched: 4. Germline CDR1 is SGHTA and CDR2 is FQGNSA. The CDR3 is 14 amino acids. CDR3 sequence (DNA): TGTGCCAGCAGCTTAGGCGGGAGTGGTGAGACCCAGTACTTC. Translated: CASSLGGSGETQYF.